These 12 T cell receptor beta chains came from one sample sequenced in a study of T cell repertoires in cytomegalovirus infection. TCRdb recomputed calls from the reads with MiXCR, one row per CDR3 protein. There are roughly 600,000 distinct CDR3 sequences in the sample; approximately 24% occur only once, and less than 10% lies in the top ten. The specimen sequenced was CD8+ T cells from PBMCs. The receptor set was obtained from a human donor in good health (CMV status not recorded). Some clones in this sample may be carry-over from other donors' samples.

This clonotype has just a few counts. V and J are TRBV6-2 or TRBV6-3 and TRBJ1-2; 8 nucleotides line up with TRBD1. This CDR3 has 12 amino acids. Unmatched junction bases numbered 1, after V lost 4 bases and J lost 6 bases. The V gene's germline CDR1 is MNHEY and CDR2 SVGEGT. The CDR3 protein is CASSWTGHGYTF. As DNA, the CDR3 is TGTGCCAGCAGTTGGACAGGGCATGGCTACACCTTC.

This clonotype was seen more than once but under ten times. The chain has TRBV5-1 and TRBJ1-1, with 9 bases matching TRBD1. CDR3 length: 14 residues. CDR1 is SGHRS, CDR2 YFSETQ, per germline. J lost 5 bases, V lost 4 bases, and 6 bases had no gene match. CDR3 sequence (DNA): TGCGCCAGCAGCGTTGACAGGGGGACAACTGAAGCTTTCTTT. Protein product: CASSVDRGTTEAFF.

The chain couples TRBV29-1 to TRBJ2-3; 11 nucleotides match TRBD2. Germline assignment: CDR1 SQVTM and CDR2 ANQGSEA. The junction had 19 bases not matched to a gene; V was cut back by 5 bases and J by 9 bases. The CDR3 is 17 residues long. Here the CDR3 DNA reads TGCAGCGTTCCGTGGTGGGATAGCGGGGGGGCGAGGGCCACGCAGTATTTT. This codes for CSVPWWDSGGARATQYF.

The rearrangement links TRBV6-6 to TRBJ1-1; D gene unclear. Trimming shortened V by 2 bases and J by 2 bases, and 6 bases separated the two germline ends. The CDR3 is 13 amino acids. CDR1 is MNHNY, CDR2 SVGAGI, per germline (reference sequence). This CDR3 is CASSYNPNTEAFF. The CDR3 DNA follows: TGTGCCAGCAGTTACAATCCAAACACTGAAGCTTTCTTT.

This clonotype was seen more than once but under ten times. The CDR3 nucleotides read TGCAGTGCTAGAACCCACGTCATGAACACTGAAGCTTTCTTT. As protein: CSARTHVMNTEAFF. This chain joins TRBV20-1 and TRBJ1-1; no clear D. With 2 bases removed from V and 0 bases from J, the gap between germline ends came to 10 bases. CDR3 length: 14 residues. CDR1 and CDR2 from the germline V gene are DFQATT and SNEGSKA (reference sequence).

The chain links TRBV29-1 to TRBJ2-2; TRBD2 matches at 11 bases. J lost 7 bases, V lost 7 bases, and 5 bases had no gene match. The CDR3 spans 13 residues. Germline CDR1 reads SQVTM; CDR2 reads ANQGSEA. The CDR3 region has the DNA TGCAGCGGTAGCGGGGGGGCGTACGGGGAGCTGTTTTTT. It translates to CSGSGGAYGELFF.

Concerning this clonotype itself: This could be a read error, since a much larger clone is one nucleotide away. This chain uses TRBV5-5 with TRBJ1-1; no firm D call. CDR1 and CDR2 from the germline V gene are SGHKS and YYEKEE (reference sequence). This CDR3 is built from 11 residues. CDR3 nucleotide sequence: TGTGTCAGCAGCGCAGACACTGAAGCTTTCTTT. Encoded protein: CVSSADTEAFF.

This clonotype appeared a few times. A much larger clone lies a single base off, so this may be a read error. The chain links TRBV5-4 to TRBJ2-2; D not resolved. Germline values: CDR1 SGHNT, CDR2 YYREEE (reference sequence). The CDR3 length is 10 residues. V shed 10 bases and J shed 5 bases, with 6 bases lying between them. CDR3 nucleotides: TGTGCCGGTGGGACCGGGGAGCTGTTTTTT. Residues: CAGGTGELFF.

The sample holds many counts of this clonotype. The chain has TRBV6-8 and TRBJ2-7; D is unclear. The CDR3 is 16 amino acids. The V end lost 0 bases, the J end lost 3 bases, and 15 bases lay between the germline ends. Germline V CDR1 and CDR2: MNHGY, SAAAGT. The CDR3 nucleotides are TGTGCCAGCAGTTACTCCCGCGTTGTGCCAAGCTACGAGCAGTACTTC. This gives the protein CASSYSRVVPSYEQYF.

The V call is TRBV29-1, the J call TRBJ2-7, with 9 bases aligning to TRBD1. CDR1 is SQVTM and CDR2 is ANQGSEA in the germline V gene. The trim removed 6 bases at V and 3 bases at J, leaving 6 bases unmatched. The CDR3 contains 13 residues. CDR3 coding DNA: TGCAGCGTGCACCCGGGACAGGGCTACGAGCAGTACTTC. As protein: CSVHPGQGYEQYF.

Turning to this clonotype: A much larger clone differs from this one at a single base, so this may be a read error. The chain uses TRBV12-3 or TRBV12-4 and TRBJ2-2; no clear D. The CDR3 spans 13 residues. Written as DNA, the CDR3 is TGTGCCTGCAGCTCAAGTCTCACCGGGGAGCTGTTTTTT. It specifies CACSSSLTGELFF.

This clonotype was counted ten times or more. The chain carries TRBV7-2 and TRBJ1-2; D gene unclear. Germline V gene sequence: CDR1 SGHTA, CDR2 FQGNSA. Trimming took 5 bases from V and 8 from J, leaving 9 bases between them. CDR3 size: 11 residues. The chain's CDR3 is CASSLGIGYTF. CDR3 DNA: TGTGCCAGCAGCCTAGGTATCGGCTACACCTTC.